The sequence of this T cell receptor (beta chain) was determined in a study of cytomegalovirus exposure and HLA in healthy donors. Whole-study context: Across around 400 genotyped donors, about 81% landed in the Caucasian-associated ancestry cluster. Notes on the study in general: One variant, a missense change in DCLRE1C, was linked in a later analysis to TCR beta V- and J-gene trimming.

PCR used 60 Vbeta primers and 13 Jbeta primers. Repertoires were generated with immunoSEQ multiplex PCR, while TCRdb's copy carries only in-frame clones and drops some. The table has 150,000 to 160,000 clones, 70% to 90% seen once. The germline V gene encodes CDR1 MNHEY and CDR2 SVGAGI. V lost 7 bases and J 6 bases, leaving 7 bases between the germline ends. The CDR3 is made up of 11 amino acids. Comment on this clone: What it binds is not known.

The sequencing sample was made of PBMCs. This chain connects TRBV6-5 to TRBJ2-1; D unclear. This TCR came from a woman aged 40 to 55 in good health and CMV-seropositive. The CDR3 coding sequence is TGTGCCAGCAATAACGGCAATGAGCAGTTCTTC. It yields the protein CASNNGNEQFF.